The rows below give T cell receptor beta chains drawn from one sample of a study of control samples from healthy donors and cancer patients. Clones were read by immunoSEQ multiplex PCR, and TCRdb kept only the in-frame ones, dropping some. The sample gives 110,000 to 150,000 clones, more than 85% of which show up once; about 9% is in the top ten. The sequenced material came from blood. These TCRs come from a woman in her twenties or thirties in good health. CDR3s include the opening cysteine and the closing phenylalanine or tryptophan. A D gene is named only where the DNA matches it firmly. Clone size is shown for a subset of rows, as once, few, many or a class of expanded clone.

D gene	V gene	J gene	clone size	CDR3 protein	CDR3 DNA
TRBD1	TRBV7-9	TRBJ1-5	-	CASSSWDRGNQPQHF	TGTGCCAGCAGCTCCTGGGACAGGGGGAATCAGCCCCAGCATTTT
TRBD1	TRBV19	TRBJ1-1	-	CASSIARQGSTEAFF	TGTGCCAGTAGTATAGCTCGACAGGGGAGCACTGAAGCTTTCTTT
TRBD2	TRBV5-1	TRBJ2-7	-	CASSFLGEGFYEQYF	TGCGCCAGCAGCTTCCTCGGGGAGGGGTTCTACGAGCAGTACTTC
-	TRBV6-1	TRBJ1-1	-	CASSDFGGVPEAFF	TGTGCCAGCAGTGATTTTGGGGGGGTACCTGAAGCTTTCTTT
-	TRBV30	TRBJ1-4	-	CAWNEGLREKLFF	TGTGCCTGGAACGAGGGCTTACGGGAAAAACTGTTTTTT
TRBD1	TRBV2	TRBJ2-5	-	CASRGTAAQETQYF	TGTGCCAGCAGAGGGACAGCCGCCCAAGAGACCCAGTACTTC
-	TRBV2	TRBJ2-3	once	CASRAAFGTDTQYF	TGTGCCAGCAGGGCCGCGTTTGGCACAGATACGCAGTATTTT
-	TRBV29-1	TRBJ2-3	-	CSYRDVGADTQYF	TGCAGCTACCGGGACGTGGGGGCAGATACGCAGTATTTT
TRBD1	TRBV30	TRBJ1-6	-	CAFGQGYSPLHF	TGTGCCTTTGGACAGGGGTATTCACCCCTCCACTTT
TRBD1	TRBV3-1/TRBV3-2	TRBJ1-4	-	CASSPGGALNEKLFF	TGTGCCAGCAGCCCAGGGGGCGCACTTAATGAAAAACTGTTTTTT